Shown below are 32 T cell receptor beta chains from a single sample sequenced in a study of Ad26.COV2.S vaccination and SARS-CoV-2 variants. Regarding treatment: some 19 received Ad26.COV2.S at low or high dose, single or two shots; a few received placebo; per-sample allocation not given. After the first vaccine or placebo injection, samples were drawn on day 63. Produced via immunoSEQ multiplex PCR; TCRdb's table is partial and in-frame only. This sample has around 320,000 clones, with around 87% found just once. Material: peripheral blood, obtained in a trial of Ad26.COV2.S vaccine versus placebo. The receptor source for this set is a person between 18 and 59 years old who received the Ad26.COV2.S COVID-19 vaccine or a placebo.

CDR3 nucleotide sequence: TGTGCCAGCAGCTGGGACAGGGAGAACACTGAAGCTTTCTTT. Its protein is CASSWDRENTEAFF. This chain connects TRBV5-6 to TRBJ1-1; 9 positions agree with TRBD1. CDR1 is SGHDT and CDR2 is YYEEEE in the germline V gene. The V and J ends lost 3 bases and 1 base, in that order; junction bases with no gene match: 1. This CDR3 region has 14 residues.

J is TRBJ2-5 and V is TRBV19; the match to TRBD1 covers 10 bases. The CDR3 totals 16 residues. Germline lookup yields CDR1 LNHDA and CDR2 SQIVND (reference sequence). The J segment lost 5 bases and the V segment lost 6 bases, leaving 12 bases of the junction unmatched. The CDR3 is CASRSGTGVRKETQYF. The CDR3 nucleotides are TGTGCCAGTAGAAGCGGGACAGGGGTTCGTAAGGAGACCCAGTACTTC.

This sequence joins TRBV2 and TRBJ2-5; possible D gene TRBD2, 6 bases. Germline V gene data show CDR1 as SNHLY and CDR2 as FYNNEI. V dropped 8 bases and J dropped 3 bases, with 10 bases sitting between them. The CDR3 has 12 residues. CDR3 sequence reads: CASGTYEETQYF. CDR3 nucleotide sequence: TGTGCCAGCGGGACTTACGAAGAGACCCAGTACTTC.

The chain links TRBV4-1 to TRBJ1-1; D unresolved. V lost 0 bases and J lost 4, with 18 bases in between. Germline assignment: CDR1 MGHRA and CDR2 YSYEKL. CDR3 length: 17 amino acids. CDR3 coding DNA: TGCGCCAGCAGCCAAGATAGGTTGCATGTAAGAATCACTGAAGCTTTCTTT. Protein sequence: CASSQDRLHVRITEAFF.

The rearrangement joins TRBV18 to TRBJ1-1; D unresolved. This CDR3 is built from 13 residues. V dropped 6 bases and J dropped 1 base, with 9 bases sitting between them. The germline V gene has CDR1 KGHSH and CDR2 LQKENI. CDR3 nucleotides: TGTGCCAGCTCGTGGGGAACGAACACTGAAGCTTTCTTT. This sequence encodes CASSWGTNTEAFF.

The chain recombines TRBV27 with TRBJ2-5, with D possibly being TRBD1 (5 bases). Looked up from germline, CDR1 is MNHEY and CDR2 is SMNVEV (reference sequence). The CDR3 covers 14 residues. The V end lost 5 bases, the J end lost 4 bases, and 14 bases lay between the germline ends. CDR3 nucleotides: TGTGCCAGCAGTCCAATCCCCAGGGCAGAGACCCAGTACTTC. Translation gives CASSPIPRAETQYF.

The rearrangement links TRBV19 to TRBJ2-2, with D perhaps TRBD1 (5 bases). V was shortened by 8 bases and J by 5 bases, with 12 bases between the two germline ends. Germline lookup yields CDR1 LNHDA and CDR2 SQIVND (reference sequence). The CDR3 covers 13 residues. CDR3 protein: CASGQGGTGELFF. The CDR3 bases are TGTGCCAGTGGGCAGGGTGGAACCGGGGAGCTGTTTTTT. The variable domain in full, completed from reference TRBV19 and TRBJ2-2, reads DGGITQSPKYLFRKEGQNVTLSCEQNLNHDAMYWYRQDPGQGLRLIYYSQIVNDFQKGDIAEGYSVSREKKESFPLTVTSAQKNPTAFYLCASGQGGTGELFFGEGSRLTVL.

This clone was observed once. This chain joins TRBV4-2 and TRBJ2-5, with TRBD2 as a possible D gene (6 bases). Trimming took 1 base from V and 0 from J, leaving 9 bases between them. The V gene's germline CDR1 is LGHNA and CDR2 YNFKEQ. The CDR3 spans 15 residues. The CDR3 sequence: CASSQVGGNQETQYF. The DNA of the CDR3 is TGTGCCAGCAGCCAAGTCGGAGGGAACCAAGAGACCCAGTACTTC.

V and J are TRBV7-3 and TRBJ2-1; the match to TRBD2 covers 9 bases. Germline V gives CDR1 SGHTA, CDR2 FQGTGA. This CDR3 contains 17 residues. V was clipped by 5 bases and J by 7 bases; unmatched bases: 15. The CDR3 is CASSRQSGGPPYNEQFF. The DNA for the CDR3 is TGTGCCAGCAGCCGACAGAGCGGGGGGCCACCTTATAATGAGCAGTTCTTC.

This chain uses TRBV5-4 with TRBJ1-2; D is undetermined. CDR1 is SGHNT, CDR2 YYREEE, per germline (reference sequence). This CDR3 region has 13 residues. V gave up 3 bases and J gave up 6 bases, with 12 bases separating them. In DNA form, the CDR3 reads TGTGCCAGCAGCTCCCCCCGCGGGGATGGCTACACCTTC. It specifies CASSSPRGDGYTF.

The J gene is TRBJ2-7, the V gene TRBV3-1 (or the pseudogene TRBV3-2); maybe TRBD2 (7 bases). CDR1 and CDR2 from the germline V gene are LGHDT and YNNKEL (reference sequence). The ends were cut back, 3 bases at V and 7 bases at J, with 16 bases in the middle. CDR3 length: 14 residues. DNA for the CDR3: TGTGCCAGCAGCCACCTCAACAGGGAGGGGGAGCAGTACTTC. Its translation: CASSHLNREGEQYF.

The chain joins TRBV14 to TRBJ2-2, with 8 bases that match TRBD1. V was clipped by 0 bases and J by 4 bases; unmatched bases: 1. CDR1 is SGHDN, CDR2 FVKESK, per germline. The CDR3 has 15 amino acids. The CDR3 sequence: CASSQDRGRTGELFF. CDR3 nucleotide sequence: TGTGCCAGCAGCCAAGACAGGGGGCGCACCGGGGAGCTGTTTTTT.

The V call is TRBV5-8, the J call TRBJ1-5; D remains unclear. This CDR3 contains 13 residues. V dropped 0 bases and J dropped 6 bases, with 7 bases sitting between them. Looked up from germline, CDR1 is SGHTS and CDR2 is YDEGEE. The CDR3 reads CASSLDGGQPQHF. The CDR3 bases are TGTGCCAGCAGCTTGGACGGAGGTCAGCCCCAGCATTTT.

V and J are TRBV25-1 and TRBJ2-2; D is ambiguous. This CDR3 region has 14 residues. From germline, CDR1 is MGHDK and CDR2 SYGVNS. V was cut by 1 base and J by 3 bases, with 6 bases left in between. The CDR3 DNA follows: TGTGCCAGCAGTGAATGGACCTACACCGGGGAGCTGTTTTTT. Amino acids: CASSEWTYTGELFF.

The chain employs TRBV30 and TRBJ2-7; D unresolved. The V end was cut by 5 bases, the J end by 0 bases, with 5 bases between. The CDR3 is made up of 11 amino acids. Germline assignment: CDR1 GTSNPN and CDR2 SVGIG (reference sequence). The CDR3 bases are TGTGCCTGGCAGAGCTCCTACGAGCAGTACTTC. This sequence encodes CAWQSSYEQYF.

The rearrangement joins TRBV9 to TRBJ2-2; D remains ambiguous. The CDR3 extends over 15 amino acids. CDR1 and CDR2 from the germline V gene are SGDLS and YYNGEE. Trimming shortened V by 7 bases and J by 4 bases, and 17 bases separated the two germline ends. CDR3 DNA sequence: TGTGCCAGCGGCACATCCCGTGATGGCACCGGGGAGCTGTTTTTT. As protein: CASGTSRDGTGELFF. The full variable domain, its missing parts supplied by reference TRBV9 and TRBJ2-2, is DSGVTQTPKHLITATGQRVTLRCSPRSGDLSVYWYQQSLDQGLQFLIQYYNGEERAKGNILERFSAQQFPDLHSELNLSSLELGDSALYFCASGTSRDGTGELFFGEGSRLTVL.

V usage is TRBV18 and J usage is TRBJ2-6; D is perhaps TRBD1 (6 bases). This CDR3 is built from 18 residues. Trimming shortened V by 1 base and J by 0 bases, and 13 bases separated the two germline ends. Germline V gene data show CDR1 as KGHSH and CDR2 as LQKENI. The CDR3: CASSPLPGQPSGANVLTF. CDR3 bases: TGTGCCAGCTCACCACTCCCGGGACAACCCTCTGGGGCCAACGTCCTGACTTTC.

The chain couples TRBV30 to TRBJ1-1; no definite D call. The V gene's germline CDR1 is GTSNPN and CDR2 SVGIG (reference sequence). The CDR3 totals 13 residues. V lost 6 bases, J lost 5 bases, and 16 bases lay in between. CDR3 sequence (DNA): TGTGCCTGCCGGACCCGGCTTGGTACTGAAGCTTTCTTT. Translated, it gives CACRTRLGTEAFF.

This clone occurred once. This chain connects TRBV7-2 to TRBJ2-2, with 9 bases that match TRBD2. V shed 3 bases and J 5 bases; nucleotides not matched to a gene: 7. This CDR3 contains 16 residues. Germline lookup yields CDR1 SGHTA and CDR2 FQGNSA. CDR3 DNA sequence: TGTGCCAGCAGCTTTCGGGACGGACTAGCGACCGGGGAGCTGTTTTTT. This codes for CASSFRDGLATGELFF. The full variable domain, in which reference TRBV7-2 and TRBJ2-2 provide the parts outside the CDR3, is GAGVSQSPSNKVTEKGKDVELRCDPISGHTALYWYRQSLGQGLEFLIYFQGNSAPDKSGLPSDRFSAERTGGSVSTLTIQRTQQEDSAVYLCASSFRDGLATGELFFGEGSRLTVL.

The chain uses TRBV12-5 and TRBJ1-2; D gene unclear. Per the germline V gene, CDR1 is LGHNT and CDR2 is FRNRAP. The V end lost 1 base, the J end lost 3 bases, and 9 bases lay between the germline ends. The CDR3 extends over 14 amino acids. The CDR3 sequence: CASGLEGSYYGYTF. Here the CDR3 DNA reads TGTGCTAGTGGTTTGGAAGGATCGTACTATGGCTACACCTTC.

The chain recombines TRBV18 with TRBJ2-1, with 10 bases lining up with TRBD1. This CDR3 region has 12 residues. Germline V gives CDR1 KGHSH, CDR2 LQKENI. The junction had 5 bases not matched to a gene; V was cut back by 4 bases and J by 14 bases. The CDR3 is CASSLFGQGEFF. The DNA for the CDR3 is TGTGCCAGCTCACTATTTGGACAGGGGGAGTTCTTC.

CDR3 bases: TGTGCCAGCAGCTTCGACAGGATCTACGAGCAGTACTTC. It specifies CASSFDRIYEQYF. This chain joins TRBV5-6 and TRBJ2-7, with a tentative D call TRBD1 (6 bases). Germline lookup yields CDR1 SGHDT and CDR2 YYEEEE. Trimming removed 2 bases at V and 3 bases at J, with 9 bases between. The CDR3 spans 13 residues.

The chain has TRBV7-2 and TRBJ1-2, with a tentative D call TRBD1 (5 bases). The length of the CDR3 is 14 residues. Per the germline V gene, CDR1 is SGHTA and CDR2 is FQGNSA. The V end was cut by 1 base, the J end by 8 bases, with 14 bases between. The CDR3 loop reads CASSLEAGLKGYTF. In DNA, the CDR3 is TGTGCCAGCAGCTTAGAGGCAGGGTTGAAGGGCTACACCTTC.

The J gene is TRBJ2-2, the V gene TRBV12-3 or TRBV12-4; no clear D. V was trimmed by 1 base and J by 4 bases, leaving 4 bases between them. CDR3 length equals 13 residues. CDR3: CASSLVSTGELFF. In nucleotides, the CDR3 is TGTGCCAGCAGTTTAGTGTCCACCGGGGAGCTGTTTTTT.

The chain carries TRBV19 and TRBJ1-1; D perhaps matches TRBD1 (6 bases). Trimming removed 5 bases from V and 1 base from J, with 17 bases in between. The CDR3 covers 16 residues. Looked up from germline, CDR1 is LNHDA and CDR2 is SQIVND (reference sequence). The chain's CDR3 is CASSAPRGAANTEAFF. The DNA of the CDR3 is TGTGCCAGTAGTGCCCCCCGGGGGGCCGCGAACACTGAAGCTTTCTTT.

The rearrangement links TRBV7-9 to TRBJ1-3, with D possibly matching TRBD1 (5 bases). Germline CDR1 is SEHNR and CDR2 is FQNEAQ (reference sequence). CDR3 size: 15 residues. The germline V and J ends were trimmed by 6 bases and 2 bases, with 14 bases remaining between them. Here the CDR3 DNA reads TGTGCCAGCAGTTTTACCTCCAGGGCTGGAAACACCATATATTTT. Translation gives CASSFTSRAGNTIYF.

The chain uses TRBV29-1 and TRBJ1-2, with D possibly matching TRBD1 (5 bases). The CDR3 length is 15 residues. Germline CDR1 SQVTM, CDR2 ANQGSEA. V was cut by 4 bases and J by 1 base, with 16 bases left in between. The CDR3 DNA reads TGCAGCGTTGTAGAGCCCACAGGAGTTAACTATGGCTACACCTTC. Translation: CSVVEPTGVNYGYTF.

The chain employs TRBV27 and TRBJ2-2; TRBD2 aligns across 7 bases. The CDR3 has 13 amino acids. V lost 7 bases and J lost 4; bases outside the gene matches: 3. Germline V lookup: CDR1 MNHEY, CDR2 SMNVEV (reference sequence). The DNA of the CDR3 is TGTGCCAGCACCTCGGGGGGCACCGGGGAGCTGTTTTTT. It encodes CASTSGGTGELFF.

This clone was picked up one time. The genes are TRBV4-1 and TRBJ2-1; D uncertain. Germline CDR1 reads MGHRA; CDR2 reads YSYEKL. V lost 3 bases, J lost 7 bases, and 10 bases lay in between. This CDR3 is 13 amino acids long. CDR3 sequence (DNA): TGCGCCAGCAGCCACTCTCTTGGGAATGAGCAGTTCTTC. This codes for CASSHSLGNEQFF.

Note on this clone: At one end, the junction sequence differs from germline, possibly due to a read error. The chain carries TRBV6-2 or TRBV6-3 and TRBJ2-2; TRBD2 aligns across 9 bases. Germline CDR1 is MNHEY and CDR2 is SVGEGT. CDR3 length: 14 amino acids. CDR3 in amino acids: CASSISGGTEELFF. CDR3 bases: TGTGCCAGCAGTATTAGCGGGGGCACCGAGGAGCTGTTTTTT.

With regard to this clone: Different DNA sequences within this sample yield the same CDR3. The rearrangement joins TRBV30 to TRBJ1-1; D unclear. Deletions cut 0 bases from V and 3 bases from J, with 8 bases between. From germline, CDR1 is GTSNPN and CDR2 SVGIG (reference sequence). The CDR3 length is 13 residues. CDR3 residues: CAWSVRWDTEAFF. CDR3 nucleotide sequence: TGTGCCTGGAGTGTTCGCTGGGACACTGAAGCTTTCTTT.

V is TRBV27 and J is TRBJ1-1, with D uncertain. There are 13 residues in the CDR3. Germline CDR1 MNHEY, CDR2 SMNVEV (reference sequence). Trimming shortened V by 7 bases and J by 1 base, and 10 bases separated the two germline ends. CDR3 in amino acids: CASTHGPNTEAFF. The CDR3 coding sequence is TGTGCCAGCACCCACGGCCCGAACACTGAAGCTTTCTTT.